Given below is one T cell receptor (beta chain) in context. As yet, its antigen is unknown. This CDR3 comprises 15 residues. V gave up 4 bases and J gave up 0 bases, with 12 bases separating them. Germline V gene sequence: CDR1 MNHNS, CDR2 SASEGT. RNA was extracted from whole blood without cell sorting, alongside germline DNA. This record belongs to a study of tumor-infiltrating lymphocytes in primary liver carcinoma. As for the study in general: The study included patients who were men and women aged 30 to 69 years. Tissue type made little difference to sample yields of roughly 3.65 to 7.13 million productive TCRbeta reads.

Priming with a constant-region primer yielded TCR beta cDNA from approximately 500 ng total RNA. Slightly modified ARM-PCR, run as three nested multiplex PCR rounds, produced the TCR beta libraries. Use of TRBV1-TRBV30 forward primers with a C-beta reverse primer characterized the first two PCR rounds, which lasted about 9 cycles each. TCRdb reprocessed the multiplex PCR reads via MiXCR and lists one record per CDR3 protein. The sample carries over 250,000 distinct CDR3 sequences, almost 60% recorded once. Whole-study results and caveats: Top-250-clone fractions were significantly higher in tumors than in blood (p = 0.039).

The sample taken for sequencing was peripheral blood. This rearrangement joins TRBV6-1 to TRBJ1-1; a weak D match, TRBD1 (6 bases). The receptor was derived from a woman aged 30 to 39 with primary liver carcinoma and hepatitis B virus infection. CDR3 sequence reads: CASSAGTGLNTEAFF. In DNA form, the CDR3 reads TGTGCCAGCAGTGCGGGAACAGGGCTGAACACTGAAGCTTTCTTT.